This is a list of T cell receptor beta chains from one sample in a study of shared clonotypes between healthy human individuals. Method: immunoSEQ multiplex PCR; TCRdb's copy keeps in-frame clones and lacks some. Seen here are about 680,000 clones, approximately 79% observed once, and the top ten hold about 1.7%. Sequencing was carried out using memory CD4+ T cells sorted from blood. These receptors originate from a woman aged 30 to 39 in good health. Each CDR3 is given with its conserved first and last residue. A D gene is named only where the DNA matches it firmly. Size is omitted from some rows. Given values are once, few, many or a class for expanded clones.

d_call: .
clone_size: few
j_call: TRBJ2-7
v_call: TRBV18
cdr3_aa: CASSPDSSSYEQYF
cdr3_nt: TGTGCCAGCTCACCGGACTCTAGCTCCTACGAGCAGTACTTC

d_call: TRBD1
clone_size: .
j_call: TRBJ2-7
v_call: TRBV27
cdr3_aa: CASSPWDRPYEQYF
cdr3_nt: TGTGCCAGCAGTCCTTGGGACAGGCCCTACGAGCAGTACTTC

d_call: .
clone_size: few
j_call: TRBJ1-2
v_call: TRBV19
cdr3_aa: CASSVTGTTGEGYTF
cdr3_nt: TGTGCCAGTAGTGTCACCGGGACAACAGGAGAAGGCTACACCTTC

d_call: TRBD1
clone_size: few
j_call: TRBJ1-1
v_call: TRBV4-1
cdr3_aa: CASSQGIPGQGRTEAFF
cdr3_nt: TGCGCCAGCAGCCAGGGTATCCCGGGACAGGGGCGAACTGAAGCTTTCTTT

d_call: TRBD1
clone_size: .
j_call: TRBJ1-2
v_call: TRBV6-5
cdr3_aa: CASSRQGAHGYTF
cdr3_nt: TGTGCCAGCAGCCGACAGGGGGCGCATGGCTACACCTTC

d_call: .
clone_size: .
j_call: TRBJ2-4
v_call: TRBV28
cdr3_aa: CASSFGGGARNIQYF
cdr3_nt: TGTGCCAGCAGTTTCGGTGGGGGGGCCAGAAACATTCAGTACTTC

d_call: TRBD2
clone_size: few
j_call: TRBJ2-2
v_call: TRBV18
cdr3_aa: CASSPPAGHTGELFF
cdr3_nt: TGTGCCAGCTCACCCCCAGCGGGACACACCGGGGAGCTGTTTTTT

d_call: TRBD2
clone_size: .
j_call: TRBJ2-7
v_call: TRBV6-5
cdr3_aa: CASRRTSGTYEQYF
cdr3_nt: TGTGCCAGCAGGCGAACTAGCGGGACCTACGAGCAGTACTTC

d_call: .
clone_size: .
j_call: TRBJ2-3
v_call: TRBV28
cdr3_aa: CASSTFGSHTDTQYF
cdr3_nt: TGTGCCAGCAGTACCTTCGGGTCCCACACAGATACGCAGTATTTT

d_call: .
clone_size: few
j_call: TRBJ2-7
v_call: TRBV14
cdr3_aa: CASSQEGIRSYEQYF
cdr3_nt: TGTGCCAGCAGCCAAGAGGGGATCCGGTCCTACGAGCAGTACTTC

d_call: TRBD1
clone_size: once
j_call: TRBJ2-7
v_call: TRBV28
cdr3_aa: CASSSPRTGNYEQYF
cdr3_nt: TGTGCCAGCAGTTCACCAAGGACAGGGAACTACGAGCAGTACTTC

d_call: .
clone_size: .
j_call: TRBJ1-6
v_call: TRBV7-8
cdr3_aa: CASSPRGSSNSPLHF
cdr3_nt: TGTGCCAGCAGCCCCAGGGGCAGCTCAAATTCACCCCTCCACTTT

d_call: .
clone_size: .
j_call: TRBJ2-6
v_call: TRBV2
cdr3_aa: CASIFLSGANVLTF
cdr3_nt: TGTGCCAGCATCTTCCTCTCTGGGGCCAACGTCCTGACTTTC

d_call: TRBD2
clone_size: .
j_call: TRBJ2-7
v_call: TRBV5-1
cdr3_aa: CASSLESWGGEQYF
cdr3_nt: TGCGCCAGCAGCTTAGAAAGTTGGGGGGGCGAGCAGTACTTC

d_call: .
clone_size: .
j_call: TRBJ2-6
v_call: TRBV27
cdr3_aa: CASSPRPPRSDSGANVLTF
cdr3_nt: TGTGCCAGCAGTCCCAGACCCCCCCGCTCAGACTCTGGGGCCAACGTCCTGACTTTC

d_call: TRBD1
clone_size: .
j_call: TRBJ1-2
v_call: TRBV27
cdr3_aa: CASRNRDRMRGYTF
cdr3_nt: TGTGCCAGCAGAAACCGGGACAGAATGCGGGGCTACACCTTC

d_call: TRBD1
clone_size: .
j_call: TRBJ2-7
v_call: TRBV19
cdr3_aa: CASSRDRGHYEQYF
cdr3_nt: TGTGCCAGTTCCCGGGACAGGGGGCACTACGAGCAGTACTTC

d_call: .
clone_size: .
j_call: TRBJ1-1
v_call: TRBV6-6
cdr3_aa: CASSYGGPTEAFF
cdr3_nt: TGTGCCAGCAGTTATGGGGGACCCACTGAAGCTTTCTTT

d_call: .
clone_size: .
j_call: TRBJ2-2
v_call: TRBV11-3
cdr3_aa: CASRRQKNTGELFF
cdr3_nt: TGTGCCAGCAGACGACAGAAGAACACCGGGGAGCTGTTTTTT

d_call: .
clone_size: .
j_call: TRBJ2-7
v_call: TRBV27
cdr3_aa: CASSLTGLSYEQYF
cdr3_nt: TGTGCCAGCAGTTTGACAGGTCTCTCCTACGAGCAGTACTTC

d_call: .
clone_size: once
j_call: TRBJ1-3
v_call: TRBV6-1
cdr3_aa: CASSSTPSGNTIYF
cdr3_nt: TGTGCCAGCAGTTCGACACCCTCTGGAAACACCATATATTTT

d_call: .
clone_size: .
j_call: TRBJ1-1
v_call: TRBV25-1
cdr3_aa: CASSTGSGAFF
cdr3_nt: TGTGCCAGCAGCACGGGTTCGGGAGCTTTCTTT

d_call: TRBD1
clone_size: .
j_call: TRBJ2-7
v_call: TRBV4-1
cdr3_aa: CASSQEGTGVYEQYF
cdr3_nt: TGCGCCAGCAGCCAAGAAGGGACAGGGGTCTACGAGCAGTACTTC

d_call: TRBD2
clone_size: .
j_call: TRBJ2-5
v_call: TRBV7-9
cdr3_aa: CASSLAGGGETQYF
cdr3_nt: TGTGCCAGCAGCCTAGCGGGAGGGGGGGAGACCCAGTACTTC

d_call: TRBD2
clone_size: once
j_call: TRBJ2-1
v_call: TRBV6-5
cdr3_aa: CATKRGLAVNEQFF
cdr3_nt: TGTGCCACCAAAAGGGGACTAGCGGTCAATGAGCAGTTCTTC

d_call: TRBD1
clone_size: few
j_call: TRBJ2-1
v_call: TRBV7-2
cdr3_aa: CASSQAGTGADNEQFF
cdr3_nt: TGTGCCAGCAGCCAGGCGGGGACAGGGGCTGACAATGAGCAGTTCTTC

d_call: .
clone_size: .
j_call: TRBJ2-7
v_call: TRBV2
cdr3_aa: CASREQGYEQYF
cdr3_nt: TGTGCCAGCAGGGAACAGGGATACGAGCAGTACTTC

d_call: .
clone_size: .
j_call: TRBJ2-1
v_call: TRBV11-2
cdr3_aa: CASSFGRNNEQFF
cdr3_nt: TGTGCCAGCAGCTTTGGGAGAAACAATGAGCAGTTCTTC

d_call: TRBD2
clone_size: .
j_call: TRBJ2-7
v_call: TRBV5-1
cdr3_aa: CASSQREDSYEQYF
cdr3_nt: TGCGCCAGCAGTCAGCGGGAGGACTCCTACGAGCAGTACTTC

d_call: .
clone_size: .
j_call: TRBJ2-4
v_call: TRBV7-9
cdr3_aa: CASSFPRNKNIQYF
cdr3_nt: TGTGCCAGCAGCTTTCCCAGAAACAAAAACATTCAGTACTTC

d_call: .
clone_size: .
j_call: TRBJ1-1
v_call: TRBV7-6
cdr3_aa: CASSLGGVTEAFF
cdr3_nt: TGTGCCAGCAGCTTAGGAGGGGTCACTGAAGCTTTCTTT

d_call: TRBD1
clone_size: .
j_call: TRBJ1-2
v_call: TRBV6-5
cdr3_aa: CASSYSRTTGAGYTF
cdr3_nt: TGTGCCAGCAGTTACTCGAGGACCACAGGGGCTGGCTACACCTTC

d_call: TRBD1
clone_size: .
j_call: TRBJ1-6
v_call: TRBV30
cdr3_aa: CAWSEQGNGSPLHF
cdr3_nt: TGTGCCTGGAGCGAACAGGGGAATGGTTCACCCCTCCACTTT

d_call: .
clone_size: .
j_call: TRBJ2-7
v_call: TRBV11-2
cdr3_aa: CASSSLQASYEQYF
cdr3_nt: TGTGCCAGCAGCTCCCTCCAAGCGAGTTACGAGCAGTACTTC

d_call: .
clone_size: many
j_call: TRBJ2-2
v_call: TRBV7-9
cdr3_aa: CASSLAGQADGELFF
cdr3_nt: TGTGCCAGCAGCTTAGCGGGGCAGGCGGACGGGGAGCTGTTTTTT

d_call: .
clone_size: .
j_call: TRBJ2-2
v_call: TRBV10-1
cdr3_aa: CASSESTRVTGELFF
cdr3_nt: TGCGCCAGCAGTGAGTCAACGAGGGTGACCGGGGAGCTGTTTTTT

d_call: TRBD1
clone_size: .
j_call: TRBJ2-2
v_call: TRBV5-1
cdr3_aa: CASSLLGQANTGELFF
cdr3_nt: TGCGCCAGCAGCCTGCTGGGACAGGCTAACACCGGGGAGCTGTTTTTT

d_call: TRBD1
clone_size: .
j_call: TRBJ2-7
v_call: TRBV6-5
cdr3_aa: CASSPGQGLSYEQYF
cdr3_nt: TGTGCCAGCAGTCCGGGACAGGGTTTATCCTACGAGCAGTACTTC

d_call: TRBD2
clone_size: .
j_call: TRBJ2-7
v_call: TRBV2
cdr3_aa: CASSARDYTYEQYF
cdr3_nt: TGTGCCAGCAGCGCGCGGGACTATACCTACGAGCAGTACTTC

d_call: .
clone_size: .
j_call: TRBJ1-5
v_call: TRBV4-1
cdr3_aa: CASSQDPSDYQPQHF
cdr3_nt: TGCGCCAGCAGCCAAGATCCCTCCGATTATCAGCCCCAGCATTTT

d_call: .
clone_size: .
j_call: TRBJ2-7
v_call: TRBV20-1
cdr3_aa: CSLADTYEQYF
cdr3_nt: TGCAGCTTAGCGGATACCTACGAGCAGTACTTC

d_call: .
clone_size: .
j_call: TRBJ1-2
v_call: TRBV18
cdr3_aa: CASSLSRGDYGYTF
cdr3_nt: TGTGCCAGCTCACTCTCTCGAGGGGACTATGGCTACACCTTC

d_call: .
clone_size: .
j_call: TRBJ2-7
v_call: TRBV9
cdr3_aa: CASSVAPSSEQYF
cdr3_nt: TGTGCCAGCAGCGTAGCTCCTAGCAGCGAGCAGTACTTC

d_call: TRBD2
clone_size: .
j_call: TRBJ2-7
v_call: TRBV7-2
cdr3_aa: CASSFRTSGGSTNEQYF
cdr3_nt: TGTGCCAGCAGCTTTAGGACTAGCGGGGGATCTACGAATGAGCAGTACTTC

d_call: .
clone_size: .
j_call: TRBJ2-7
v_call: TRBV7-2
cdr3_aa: CASSEQGYEQYF
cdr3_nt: TGTGCCAGCAGCGAACAGGGCTACGAGCAGTACTTC

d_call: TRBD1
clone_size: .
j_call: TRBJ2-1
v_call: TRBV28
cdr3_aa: CAGQGTASYNEQFF
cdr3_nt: TGTGCCGGTCAGGGGACAGCCTCCTACAATGAGCAGTTCTTC

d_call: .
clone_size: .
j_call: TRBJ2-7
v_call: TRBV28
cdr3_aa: CASSDTLYEQYF
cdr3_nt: TGTGCCAGCAGCGACACCCTCTACGAGCAGTACTTC

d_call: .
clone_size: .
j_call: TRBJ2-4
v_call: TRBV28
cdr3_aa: CASSSRGSSLAKNIQYF
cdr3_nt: TGTGCCAGCAGTTCCAGGGGCTCCTCCTTAGCCAAAAACATTCAGTACTTC

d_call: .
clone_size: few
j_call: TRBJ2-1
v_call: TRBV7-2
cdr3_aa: CASSPTPHHYNEQFF
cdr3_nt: TGTGCCAGCAGCCCCACCCCACATCATTACAATGAGCAGTTCTTC

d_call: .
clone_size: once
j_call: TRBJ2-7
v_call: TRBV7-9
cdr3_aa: CASSLAWAPSSYEQYF
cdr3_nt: TGTGCCAGCAGCTTAGCCTGGGCACCCAGCTCCTACGAGCAGTACTTC

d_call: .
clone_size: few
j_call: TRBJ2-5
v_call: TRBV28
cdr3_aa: CASSAPWETQYF
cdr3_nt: TGTGCCAGCAGTGCCCCCTGGGAGACCCAGTACTTC

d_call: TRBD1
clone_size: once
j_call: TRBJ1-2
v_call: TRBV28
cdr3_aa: CASSLWGTGGLYGYTF
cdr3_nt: TGTGCCAGCAGTTTATGGGGAACAGGGGGCTTGTATGGCTACACCTTC

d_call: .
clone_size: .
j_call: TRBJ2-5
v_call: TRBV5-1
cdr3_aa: CASSLYAGAEETQYF
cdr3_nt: TGCGCCAGCAGCTTGTACGCGGGGGCGGAGGAGACCCAGTACTTC

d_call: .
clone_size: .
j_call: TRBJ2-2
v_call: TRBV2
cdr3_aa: CASSEEGNTGELFF
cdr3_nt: TGTGCCAGCAGTGAAGAGGGTAACACCGGGGAGCTGTTTTTT

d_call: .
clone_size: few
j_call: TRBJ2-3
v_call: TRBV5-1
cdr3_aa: CASSLDGGGDTQYF
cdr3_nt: TGCGCCAGCAGCTTGGATGGTGGGGGGGATACGCAGTATTTT

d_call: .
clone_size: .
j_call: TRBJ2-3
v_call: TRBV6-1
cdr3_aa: CASSEGWDTQYF
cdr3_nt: TGTGCCAGCAGTGAAGGGTGGGATACGCAGTATTTT

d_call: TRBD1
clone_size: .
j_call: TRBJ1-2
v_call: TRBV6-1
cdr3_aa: CASGQESHYGYTF
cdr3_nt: TGTGCCAGCGGACAGGAGTCTCACTATGGCTACACCTTC